This T cell receptor beta chain appears in the sequencing data of a study of shared clonotypes between healthy human individuals. At the level of the study: Donors, aged 18 to 49, were a couple of women and a few men.

Study-level points and caveats: Naive CD4 clonotype sharing across several donors was 4.5% to 6%.

Investigators spread the genomic DNA of each subset evenly over several immunoSEQ plates. Under the authors' procedure: Owing to the provision of junction-only sequences devoid of quality scores by immunoSEQ, filtering differed. This table comes from immunoSEQ multiplex PCR, and its TCRdb copy is limited to in-frame clones, with some not included. Clone size and V and J calls were adopted from that table, with D and trimming inferred from the DNA. The sample lists some 2.1 million clones; 85% to 95% were seen once. Of note for this clone: Its antigen is currently unknown.

The source is a man between 18 and 35 years old in good health. Sequenced: naive CD4+ T cells sorted from blood. Noted subset: CD45RA+ positively selected.

The CDR3 DNA is TGTGCCTGGAGTGGGGCAGGGGGCTTATCCTACGAGCAGTACTTC. Translated, it gives CAWSGAGGLSYEQYF. This sequence joins TRBV30 and TRBJ2-7; 8 bases agree with TRBD1. The V gene end was trimmed by 1 base and the J gene end by 1 base; junction bases not matched to a gene: 6. Germline CDR1 is GTSNPN and CDR2 is SVGIG (reference sequence). The CDR3 runs to 15 residues.